This T cell receptor (beta chain) was identified in a study of CD8+ T cells in alopecia areata. Regarding the study as a whole: Relative to normal scalp, lesional scalp, especially alopecia totalis/universalis, showed higher clonality.

The CDR3 covers 13 residues. Germline CDR1 GTSNPN, CDR2 SVGIG (reference sequence). Losses at the gene ends were 6 bases for V and 3 bases for J; bases not matched to a gene: 6. Points on this clone: The antigen remains undetermined.

Alopecia areata patients provided lesional scalp punch biopsies and peripheral blood. RNA, once extracted, was reverse transcribed into cDNA for use as the sequencing template. Sequenced by immunoSEQ multiplex PCR; TCRdb stores in-frame clones only, minus some. The sample contains around 82,000 clones, roughly 47% of which appear only once. This clonotype was sampled from a human donor with alopecia areata. The rearrangement uses TRBV30 and TRBJ1-1; 8 positions agree with TRBD1. Sequenced: NKG2D-high CD8+ T cells sorted from blood. CDR3 protein: CACEDRAYTEAFF. As DNA, the CDR3 is TGTGCCTGCGAGGACAGGGCGTACACTGAAGCTTTCTTT.